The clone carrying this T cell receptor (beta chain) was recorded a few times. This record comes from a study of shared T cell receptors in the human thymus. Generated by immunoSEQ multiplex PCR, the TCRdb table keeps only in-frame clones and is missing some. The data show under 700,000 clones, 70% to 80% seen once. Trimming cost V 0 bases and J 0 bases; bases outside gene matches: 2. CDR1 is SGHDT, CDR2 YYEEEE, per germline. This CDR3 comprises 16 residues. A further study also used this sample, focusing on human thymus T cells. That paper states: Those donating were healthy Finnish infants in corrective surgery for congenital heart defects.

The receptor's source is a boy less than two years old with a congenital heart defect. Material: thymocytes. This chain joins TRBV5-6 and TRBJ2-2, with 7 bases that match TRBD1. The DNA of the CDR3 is TGTGCCAGCAGCTTGGTGGGGACAGCGAACACCGGGGAGCTGTTTTTT. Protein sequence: CASSLVGTANTGELFF.